This is a list of T cell receptor beta chains from one sample in a study of Graves' ophthalmopathy and Graves' hyperthyroidism. TCRdb re-derived calls from the multiplex PCR reads in MiXCR, one entry per CDR3 protein. Among over a million distinct CDR3 sequences listed, about two fifths were seen once. Specimen: peripheral blood or thyroid tissue (not recorded which). The receptor source for this set is an adult man with Graves' hyperthyroidism. Each CDR3 is given with its conserved first and last residue. A D gene is named only where the DNA matches it firmly. Some rows mark clone size as missing; the rest say once, few, many or name a class of expanded clone.

>TRBJ2-2|TRBV10-2|NA|NA
CASSQSMTGVNTGELFF
TGTGCCAGCAGCCAATCTATGACAGGTGTCAACACCGGGGAGCTGTTTTTT
>TRBJ1-1|TRBV9|many|NA
CASSVEGGTEAFF
TGTGCCAGCAGCGTAGAAGGCGGCACTGAAGCTTTCTTT
>TRBJ1-2|TRBV28|few|NA
CASTGLPMGNYGYTF
TGTGCCAGCACAGGACTTCCCATGGGTAACTATGGCTACACCTTC
>TRBJ1-2|TRBV5-1|NA|TRBD1
CASSFSGQGFPNYGYTF
TGCGCCAGCAGCTTTTCCGGACAGGGGTTCCCTAACTATGGCTACACCTTC
>TRBJ1-3|TRBV7-8|many|NA
CASSLVLNGPVFF
TGTGCCAGCAGCTTAGTATTGAATGGGCCAGTCTTTTTT
>TRBJ2-5|TRBV14|few|TRBD2
CASSSGTSGRAGETQYF
TGTGCCAGCAGCTCCGGGACTAGCGGGAGGGCCGGAGAGACCCAGTACTTC
>TRBJ1-6|TRBV7-9|NA|TRBD1
CASSTGGSRNSPLHF
TGTGCCAGTTCGACAGGGGGCTCTCGTAATTCACCCCTCCACTTT
>TRBJ1-1|TRBV5-6|NA|TRBD1
CASADRVSEAFF
TGTGCCAGCGCCGACAGGGTTAGTGAAGCTTTCTTT
>TRBJ2-7|TRBV20-1|many|NA
CSASGDARRF
TGCAGTGCTAGTGGTGACGCGAGGAGGTTC
>TRBJ2-5|TRBV2|NA|TRBD1
CASSGTGGLGETQYF
TGTGCCAGCAGCGGCACAGGGGGCCTAGGAGAGACCCAGTACTTC
>TRBJ1-1|TRBV10-3|few|NA
CAISESLSGAAGAFF
TGTGCCATCAGTGAGTCGTTAAGCGGGGCGGCGGGAGCTTTCTTT
>TRBJ2-5|TRBV10-3|NA|NA
CAGGGAETQYF
TGTGCCGGAGGGGGGGCAGAGACCCAGTACTTC
>TRBJ2-3|TRBV14|NA|TRBD1
CASSDRGPTDTQYF
TGTGCCAGCTCAGACAGGGGGCCCACAGATACGCAGTATTTT
>TRBJ1-6|TRBV29-1|once|TRBD1
CSVGTGGLGSPLHF
TGCAGCGTGGGCACAGGGGGTTTAGGTTCACCCCTCCACTTT
>TRBJ2-5|TRBV2|NA|TRBD2
CASSTTTAGGGETQYF
TGTGCCAGCAGTACTACTACCGCGGGGGGGGGGGAGACCCAGTACTTC
>TRBJ2-5|TRBV9|NA|TRBD2
CASSPGGEGTQYF
TGTGCCAGCAGCCCTGGGGGGGAGGGGACCCAGTACTTC
>TRBJ1-5|TRBV7-2|few|NA
CASSAQGLGSQPQHF
TGTGCCAGCAGCGCTCAGGGGTTGGGCTCTCAGCCCCAGCATTTT
>TRBJ2-7|TRBV10-3|NA|TRBD1
CAISASRQGLVGTYEQYF
TGTGCCATCAGTGCTAGCAGACAGGGTCTCGTAGGGACCTACGAGCAGTACTTC
>TRBJ1-1|TRBV25-1|NA|NA
CASSEWGDRNTEAFF
TGTGCCAGCAGTGAATGGGGGGATAGGAACACTGAAGCTTTCTTT
>TRBJ1-1|TRBV5-6|few|NA
CASSSAGNMNTEAFF
TGTGCCAGCAGCAGCGCCGGGAACATGAACACTGAAGCTTTCTTT
>TRBJ1-2|TRBV12-3/TRBV12-4|many|NA
CASSLAPGLGYTF
TGTGCCAGCAGTTTAGCCCCGGGATTGGGCTACACCTTC
>TRBJ1-5|TRBV4-1|NA|TRBD1
CAGSQDRGQGPDQPQHF
TGCGCCGGCAGCCAAGATCGAGGACAGGGACCAGATCAGCCCCAGCATTTT
>TRBJ1-5|TRBV5-1|NA|NA
CASSADSRNQPQHF
TGCGCCAGCAGCGCGGATAGCCGCAATCAGCCCCAGCATTTT
>TRBJ2-7|TRBV20-1|many|NA
CSADEVLSYEQYF
TGCAGTGCTGACGAGGTTCTGAGCTACGAGCAGTACTTC
>TRBJ1-2|TRBV7-9|NA|NA
CASSTRVDGYTF
TGTGCCAGCAGTACACGTGTAGACGGCTACACCTTC